This T cell receptor (beta chain) is drawn from a study of blood T cell repertoires in COVID-19 (TCRdb year 2020). Context from the whole study: Samples covering the acute and convalescent phases of COVID-19 were provided by collaborators in the United States, Italy and Spain. The sample metadata nearly always contained a de-identified subject ID, COVID-19 status, age in years and sex. Where HLA class I and class II types were available, the types were taken from metadata supplied by the sample provider, not from assay-based typing. The material from the prospective study consisted of cDNA or gDNA derived from T cells, B-cell-depleted T cells, or PBMCs. The repertoires were released in a freely available public database meant as a resource for research on the immune response to SARS-CoV-2. Samples came from the ongoing ImmuneRACE study (first 160 participants) plus 1,254 subjects from 6 global collaborators. Subjects who had been exposed to COVID-19, were actively infected with it, or had recovered from it provided the deeply sampled blood TCRbeta repertoires that made up the dataset.

The germline V gene specifies MDHEN as CDR1 and SYDVKM as CDR2. For this chain, trimming is 6 bases at the V end and 3 bases at the J end, and the number of junction bases without a gene match is 5. The CDR3, from cysteine to phenylalanine, totals 14 residues. CDR3 DNA is the only sequence kept; it has 42 bases, read in frame from the first base. The paper as a whole reports these results and caveats: How much clinical and demographic metadata was included differed by source and by participant, and the metadata was provided uncurated.

The immunoSEQ Assay, a bias-controlled multiplex PCR, was used to amplify TCRbeta CDR3 regions from genomic DNA. From the authors' description of their analysis: Nucleated cell counts per sample were estimated from amplification of reference gene primers within the assay. To quantify the absolute abundance of each unique TCRbeta CDR3 rearrangement, sequence reads were collapsed and filtered. Productive Simpson clonality was computed per sample as the square root of Simpson's diversity index over productive rearrangements. Sourced from immuneACCESS, this table was stored by TCRdb with only in-frame sequences that have V and J called. A share of the clones is absent; for the studies checked, an unresolved V gene accounts for under half, and the remainder has no known explanation. V, J and clone size are taken as reported in that table, and D and trimming were inferred from the DNA itself. The sample table holds some 70,000 clones, of which just over 85% were seen once. The ten most abundant clones make up about 8.3% of the sample.

This clone was detected only once. Its antigen is not yet known. No quality values exist for individual bases; no much larger clone is one base distant. Other DNA sequences of this sample code for an identical CDR3. Whole blood was collected in K2EDTA tubes by collaborating institutions according to the institutions' own protocols. For TCRbeta analysis, collaborators shipped samples in one of three forms: frozen whole blood, isolated PBMCs, or DNA extracted from either of those sample types. This clonotype was sampled from a man aged 30-40 years with acute or convalescent COVID-19. The sample taken for sequencing was peripheral blood. The chain is encoded by TRBV28 joined to TRBJ2-7; TRBD2 fits 10 bases in the junction. The CDR3 here reads CASRRTSGNYEQYF. The DNA reads TGTGCCAGCAGGCGGACTAGCGGAAACTACGAGCAGTACTTC. The CDR3 plus the reference TRBV28 and TRBJ2-7 genes for the other parts give the full variable domain: DVKVTQSSRYLVKRTGEKVFLECVQDMDHENMFWYRQDPGLGLRLIYFSYDVKMKEKGDIPEGYSVSREKKERFSLILESASTNQTSMYLCASRRTSGNYEQYFGPGTRLTVT.